The 24 T cell receptor beta chains listed next were all sequenced from one sample in a study of blood T cell repertoires in COVID-19 (dated by TCRdb to 2020 to 2022). The method behind the library was the immunoSEQ multiplex PCR assay. As stored in TCRdb, this immuneACCESS dataset retains in-frame rearrangements with V and J assigned. A fraction of the clones does not appear; measured against another copy, unresolved V genes explain less than half of the discrepancy, and the remainder lacks a known reason. This sample holds 210,000 or so clones; around 84% were observed only once. The top ten constitute roughly 20% of the sample. Sequenced input: peripheral blood. These receptors all stem from a woman older than 75 with active or convalescent COVID-19.

The V gene is TRBV28, the J gene TRBJ2-1; no reliable D call. CDR1 MDHEN and CDR2 SYDVKM come from the germline V gene. This CDR3 spans 12 amino acids. Trimming took 7 bases from V and 6 from J, leaving 10 bases between them. CDR3 nucleotide sequence: TGTGCCAGCAATATCCCCCTCAATGAGCAGTTCTTC. This encodes CASNIPLNEQFF.

The V call is TRBV19, the J call TRBJ2-1, with 7 bases matching TRBD1. Trimming cost V 1 base and J 9 bases; bases outside gene matches: 15. CDR1 and CDR2 from the germline V gene are LNHDA and SQIVND (reference sequence). This CDR3 region has 17 residues. CDR3 amino acids: CASSIGYGRGFFSEQFF. The CDR3, as DNA: TGTGCCAGTAGTATAGGGTACGGCAGGGGGTTTTTTAGTGAGCAGTTCTTC.

This chain connects TRBV18 to TRBJ2-3; 8 bases agree with TRBD2. Germline V CDR1 and CDR2: KGHSH, LQKENI. Trimming at V came to 6 bases and at J to 4 bases, leaving 6 bases not matched to a gene. The CDR3 is 14 residues long. The CDR3 DNA reads as TGTGCCAGCTCTACTGGCGGGGGGTCAGATACGCAGTATTTT. Translating gives CASSTGGGSDTQYF.

The chain is built from TRBV19 and TRBJ1-1; D unresolved. Between the trimmed V and J ends, which lost 5 bases and 1 base, there was a span of 8 bases. Germline V lookup: CDR1 LNHDA, CDR2 SQIVND (reference sequence). The CDR3 runs 13 residues. DNA of the CDR3: TGTGCCAGTAGTGCACAGCAGAACACTGAAGCTTTCTTT. This translates into CASSAQQNTEAFF.

This rearrangement joins TRBV18 to TRBJ2-3; 7 nucleotides line up with TRBD2. The CDR3 contains 16 residues. V lost 2 bases and J lost 3; bases outside the gene matches: 8. The germline V gene has CDR1 KGHSH and CDR2 LQKENI. CDR3: CASSPMAGDGTDTQYF. Here the CDR3 DNA reads TGTGCCAGCTCACCAATGGCGGGAGATGGTACAGATACGCAGTATTTT.

This clone was seen only once. The rearrangement uses TRBV11-3 and TRBJ2-2, with D maybe TRBD2 (5 bases). CDR3 length equals 14 residues. Per the germline V gene, CDR1 is SGHNT and CDR2 is YENEEA. V was shortened by 5 bases and J by 7 bases, with 14 bases between the two germline ends. In nucleotides, the CDR3 is TGTGCCAGCAGCCTTCGGGGTAATAGCGGGGAGCTGTTTTTT. This translates into CASSLRGNSGELFF.

The V call is TRBV4-1, the J call TRBJ2-1, with 9 bases lining up with TRBD2. V lost 1 base and J lost 1; bases outside the gene matches: 11. The CDR3 extends over 19 amino acids. From germline, CDR1 is MGHRA and CDR2 YSYEKL. CDR3 sequence (DNA): TGCGCCAGCAGCCAAGTGCGGGGGGGCTCAGCCTCATCCTACAATGAGCAGTTCTTC. Encoded protein: CASSQVRGGSASSYNEQFF.

The chain uses TRBV7-2 and TRBJ2-1; 11 bases map to TRBD2. V shed 3 bases, J shed 9 bases, and the junction held 4 bases outside the gene matches. The germline gives CDR1 SGHTA, CDR2 FQGNSA. The CDR3 totals 14 residues. The CDR3 DNA is TGTGCCAGCAGCTTTAGCGGGAGGGTCGCTGAGCAGTTCTTC. Protein: CASSFSGRVAEQFF.

The V and J genes are TRBV3-1 (or the pseudogene TRBV3-2) and TRBJ2-5; a possible D gene is TRBD1 (6 bases). The germline V gene encodes CDR1 LGHDT and CDR2 YNNKEL (reference sequence). The CDR3 consists of 14 residues. V dropped 4 bases and J dropped 5 bases, with 14 bases sitting between them. CDR3 amino acids: CASSRRTQGETQYF. CDR3 bases: TGTGCCAGCAGCCGACGAACCCAGGGGGAGACCCAGTACTTC.

The J gene is TRBJ2-1, the V gene TRBV7-9; no reliable D call. CDR1 is SEHNR and CDR2 is FQNEAQ in the germline V gene (reference sequence). Trimming shortened V by 3 bases and J by 4 bases, and 16 bases separated the two germline ends. The CDR3 covers 16 residues. This chain's CDR3 is CASSFFGSRNYNEQFF. The CDR3 nucleotides are TGTGCCAGCAGCTTTTTTGGGTCTAGAAATTACAATGAGCAGTTCTTC.

The sample holds one count of this clone. This chain joins TRBV11-3 and TRBJ2-5; D is possibly TRBD2 (6 bases). The CDR3 length is 15 residues. Germline values: CDR1 SGHNT, CDR2 YENEEA. V lost 1 base and J lost 3, with 12 bases in between. Here the CDR3 DNA reads TGTGCCAGCAGCTTAGGAGGGAGGAAAGAAGAGACCCAGTACTTC. It translates to CASSLGGRKEETQYF. The complete variable domain, with remaining parts taken from reference TRBV11-3 and TRBJ2-5, reads EAGVVQSPRYKIIEKKQPVAFWCNPISGHNTLYWYLQNLGQGPELLIRYENEEAVDDSQLPKDRFSAERLKGVDSTLKIQPAELGDSAVYLCASSLGGRKEETQYFGPGTRLLVL.

This clone was picked up a small number of times. CDR3 DNA sequence: TGCAGCGTTGTTTTAGCGGAGAATGAGCAGTTCTTC. This translates into CSVVLAENEQFF. The chain employs TRBV29-1 and TRBJ2-1, with D perhaps TRBD2 (6 bases). This CDR3 is built from 12 residues. Trimming removed 4 bases at V and 7 bases at J, with 11 bases between. CDR1 and CDR2 from the germline V gene are SQVTM and ANQGSEA.

This chain connects TRBV7-3 to TRBJ1-1; D ambiguous. From germline, CDR1 is SGHTA and CDR2 FQGTGA. The ends were cut back, 6 bases at V and 1 base at J, with 9 bases in the middle. The CDR3 covers 13 residues. CDR3 nucleotides: TGTGCCAGCAGACTACACACGAACACTGAAGCTTTCTTT. It translates to CASRLHTNTEAFF.

J is TRBJ2-1 and V is TRBV9; 7 bases align to TRBD2. Germline V gene sequence: CDR1 SGDLS, CDR2 YYNGEE. The CDR3 length is 15 residues. Germline trimming cut 0 bases from V and 4 bases from J; bases unmatched to any gene: 4. The DNA of the CDR3 is TGTGCCAGCAGCGTAGGAGGACTAGTATACAATGAGCAGTTCTTC. Protein: CASSVGGLVYNEQFF.

The CDR3 coding sequence is TGTGCCTCCGGTCGGGGGAAGGAGACCCAGTACTTC. Its protein is CASGRGKETQYF. V is TRBV6-5 and J is TRBJ2-5, with D perhaps matching TRBD2 (6 bases). The length of the CDR3 is 12 residues. Germline V gene lookup returns CDR1 MNHEY and CDR2 SVGAGI. Trimming shortened V by 11 bases and J by 5 bases, and 15 bases separated the two germline ends.

This clone appeared a few times. The chain recombines TRBV5-1 with TRBJ2-7, with D perhaps TRBD1 (5 bases). The CDR3 runs 13 residues. Trimming took 2 bases from V and 0 from J, leaving 6 bases between them. Germline V gives CDR1 SGHRS, CDR2 YFSETQ. The CDR3 DNA sequence: TGCGCCAGCAGCTTCGACAGCTCCTACGAGCAGTACTTC. Encoded protein: CASSFDSSYEQYF.

This clone appeared once. The chain carries TRBV5-6 and TRBJ1-2; 11 bases line up with TRBD1. Trimming cost V 4 bases and J 10 bases; bases outside gene matches: 21. The CDR3 has 18 amino acids. Per germline, CDR1 SGHDT and CDR2 YYEEEE. This CDR3 is CASSRSWPGGGTGGSYTF. The CDR3 nucleotides read TGTGCCAGCAGCCGGTCATGGCCAGGGGGCGGGACAGGGGGTTCCTACACCTTC.

The V and J genes are TRBV5-1 and TRBJ2-7, with TRBD2 matching over 9 bases. The CDR3 is 15 residues long. CDR1 and CDR2 (germline): SGHRS, YFSETQ. Losses at the gene ends were 0 bases for V and 2 bases for J; bases not matched to a gene: 3. CDR3 loop: CASSLVTSGPYEQYF. DNA of the CDR3: TGCGCCAGCAGCTTGGTGACTAGCGGTCCCTACGAGCAGTACTTC.

This chain links TRBV7-8 with TRBJ2-7; a weak D match, TRBD2 (7 bases). This CDR3 has 15 residues. V was clipped by 2 bases and J by 3 bases, with 14 bases between them. Germline V gives CDR1 SGHVS, CDR2 FQNEAQ. The CDR3 nucleotides read TGTGCCAGCAGCTTAAGGGGGAGGGCCCTCTACGAGCAGTACTTC. As protein: CASSLRGRALYEQYF.

This clone occurred a few times. This chain connects TRBV7-2 to TRBJ2-1, with D tentatively TRBD2 (6 bases). Germline V lookup: CDR1 SGHTA, CDR2 FQGNSA. This CDR3 comprises 16 residues. Trimming left V 5 bases short and J 0 bases short, with 14 bases between. CDR3 coding DNA: TGTGCCAGCAGCGCCTTTCGCGGGAACTCCTACAATGAGCAGTTCTTC. Translated: CASSAFRGNSYNEQFF.

V and J are TRBV7-2 and TRBJ2-5; 8 bases map to TRBD2. J lost 1 base, V lost 5 bases, and 6 bases had no gene match. CDR1 and CDR2 from the germline V gene are SGHTA and FQGNSA. The length of the CDR3 is 15 residues. CDR3 region: CASSVSGMGQETQYF. The CDR3 DNA reads TGTGCCAGCAGCGTTAGCGGGATGGGCCAAGAGACCCAGTACTTC.

This chain joins TRBV2 and TRBJ1-6; 8 bases are a match to TRBD1. Germline assignment: CDR1 SNHLY and CDR2 FYNNEI. This CDR3 region has 15 residues. With 4 bases clipped from V and 4 bases from J, the junction kept 3 bases outside the gene matches. In DNA form, the CDR3 reads TGTGCCAGCAGTGGTCGGGACAGGTATAATTCACCCCTCCACTTT. It encodes CASSGRDRYNSPLHF.

The table lists this clone with a few counts. The V gene is TRBV11-3, the J gene TRBJ2-2; 8 nucleotides line up with TRBD2. From germline, CDR1 is SGHNT and CDR2 YENEEA. This CDR3 contains 16 residues. The trim removed 1 base at V and 5 bases at J, leaving 6 bases unmatched. The CDR3 nucleotides read TGTGCCAGCAGCTTAGTGGCGGGGGGAAGGACCGGGGAGCTGTTTTTT. Translation gives CASSLVAGGRTGELFF.

The rearrangement uses TRBV7-6 and TRBJ2-5, with TRBD2 matching over 10 bases. The V segment lost 4 bases and the J segment 9 bases; nucleotides outside the gene matches: 14. CDR3 size: 16 residues. The V gene's germline CDR1 is SGHVS and CDR2 FNYEAQ. The CDR3 is CASSYTGLAAGGAQYF. Written as DNA, the CDR3 is TGTGCCAGCAGCTATACTGGACTAGCGGCCGGAGGGGCCCAGTACTTC.